This T cell receptor (beta chain) was observed in a study of Tregs in tolerant kidney transplant recipients. Findings of the study overall: Biological reproducibility was not directly addressed, but technical replication error appeared minimal.

Clones were sequenced by immunoSEQ multiplex PCR, and TCRdb holds only the in-frame ones, with some missing. The table records around 64,000 clones, more than 70% of them present only once. Germline lookup yields CDR1 SGHTA and CDR2 FQGNSA. Trimming left V 3 bases short and J 3 bases short, with 14 bases between. This CDR3 is built from 15 residues. Comments on this clone: The antigen remains undetermined.

The nonmyeloablative bone marrow transplants came from related graft donors, with transient mixed chimerism. The TCR comes from a human patient who received a combined kidney and bone marrow transplant. Some T cells here may be from the graft donor. This rearrangement joins TRBV7-2 to TRBJ1-2, with D unclear. Specimen: CD4+ T cells from blood (PBMCs), collected 6 months after the transplant. DNA of the CDR3: TGTGCCAGCAGCTTCTCAGTAGGAGGGCACTATGGCTACACCTTC. The encoded protein is CASSFSVGGHYGYTF.